The 23 T cell receptor beta chains below all came from one sample that was sequenced in a study of T-cell memory formation after mild COVID-19. TCRdb passed the 5' RACE reads through MiXCR, listing each CDR3 protein once. The data hold approximately 290,000 distinct CDR3 sequences, with roughly 8% observed a single time. The sequencing input was PBMCs or a T cell subset sorted from them (not recorded which). Receptor source: a man in his late teens or twenties who had mild COVID-19 (a few samples of this study predate the infection). Cell type and time point are not known.

This clonotype has only a few counts. The chain combines TRBV5-1 with TRBJ2-7; no clear D. The CDR3 runs 13 residues. The V gene lost 4 bases and the J gene lost 3 bases, with 11 bases spanning the gap. Germline V gives CDR1 SGHRS, CDR2 YFSETQ. The CDR3 sequence is CASSPGRNYEQYF. Written as DNA, the CDR3 is TGCGCCAGCAGCCCAGGACGGAACTACGAGCAGTACTTC.

The chain has TRBV7-2 and TRBJ1-2, with 8 bases identical to TRBD1. CDR3 length equals 16 residues. The germline CDR1 and CDR2 sequences are SGHTA and FQGNSA. The V gene end was trimmed by 5 bases and the J gene end by 3 bases; junction bases not matched to a gene: 11. CDR3 region: CASSPGGLGTYYGYTF. The CDR3 bases are TGTGCCAGCAGCCCAGGGGGCTTGGGAACGTACTATGGCTACACCTTC.

A few counts support this clonotype. The chain combines TRBV29-1 with TRBJ1-1; possible D gene TRBD1, 6 bases. Deletions cut 2 bases from V and 0 bases from J, with 13 bases between. Per the germline V gene, CDR1 is SQVTM and CDR2 is ANQGSEA. This CDR3 has 15 amino acids. CDR3 bases: TGCAGCGTTGAACCCCCCGAGGGGGTGAACACTGAAGCTTTCTTT. Its protein product is CSVEPPEGVNTEAFF.

This clonotype was detected ten times or more. The CDR3 nucleotides read TGCAGTGCTAGTCCCGATATCTACGAGCAGTACGTC. As protein: CSASPDIYEQYV. This chain uses TRBV20-1 with TRBJ2-7; the D is unclear. The CDR3 extends over 12 amino acids. V lost 3 bases to trimming and J lost 3 bases, with 9 bases between them. Germline V gene lookup returns CDR1 DFQATT and CDR2 SNEGSKA (reference sequence).

The chain is built from TRBV20-1 and TRBJ2-2, with D hard to call. The CDR3 consists of 13 residues. The V end lost 5 bases, the J end lost 6 bases, and 13 bases lay between the germline ends. CDR1 DFQATT and CDR2 SNEGSKA come from the germline V gene (reference sequence). CDR3 in amino acids: CSAAEVEPGELFF. The CDR3 DNA follows: TGCAGTGCTGCCGAGGTCGAGCCCGGGGAGCTGTTTTTT.

In this sample, this clonotype turned up a few times. The gene calls are TRBV10-3 and TRBJ1-6, with 11 positions matching TRBD1. The germline V gene has CDR1 ENHRY and CDR2 SYGVKD. CDR3 length: 16 residues. V was pared by 4 bases and J by 8 bases, with 7 bases of the junction left unmatched. CDR3 nucleotides: TGTGCCATCAGTGGACAAGCGGACAGGGGGCATTCACCCCTCCACTTT. Translated, it gives CAISGQADRGHSPLHF.

This clonotype was counted many times. The chain links TRBV27 to TRBJ2-3; D is uncertain. CDR3 length: 15 residues. From germline, CDR1 is MNHEY and CDR2 SMNVEV (reference sequence). V lost 3 bases and J 4 bases, leaving 14 bases between the germline ends. Here the CDR3 DNA reads TGTGCCAGCAGTTTTTGGGCCAGACGGGCAGATACGCAGTATTTT. This gives the protein CASSFWARRADTQYF.

This clonotype was observed many times. The DNA for the CDR3 is TGTGCCACCAGTGACCCGGGAGAGGGGGATCGGGGCATTCAGTACTTC. Translated, it gives CATSDPGEGDRGIQYF. The chain has TRBV24-1 and TRBJ2-4; possibly TRBD1 or TRBD2 for D (6 bases each). V lost 4 bases, J lost 9 bases, and 21 bases lay in between. Germline CDR1 reads KGHDR; CDR2 reads SFDVKD. There are 16 residues in the CDR3.

This clonotype was recorded at least ten times. The chain recombines TRBV7-2 with TRBJ2-5; D call uncertain. CDR1 SGHTA and CDR2 FQGNSA come from the germline V gene. The length of the CDR3 is 14 residues. V lost 1 base and J 2 bases, leaving 8 bases between the germline ends. The CDR3 sequence: CASSLGLAQETQYF. The CDR3 DNA sequence: TGTGCCAGCAGCTTAGGTTTGGCACAAGAGACCCAGTACTTC.

This rearrangement joins TRBV11-2 to TRBJ2-2, with TRBD2 matching over 7 bases. Germline lookup yields CDR1 SGHAT and CDR2 FQNNGV. The trim removed 5 bases at V and 8 bases at J, leaving 14 bases unmatched. The CDR3 contains 16 residues. Here the CDR3 reads CASSRRGDGLPGELFF. The CDR3 coding sequence is TGTGCCAGCAGCCGCCGGGGGGACGGACTCCCGGGGGAGCTGTTTTTT.

Many counts were recorded for this clonotype. V is TRBV18 and J is TRBJ2-5; D not resolved. CDR1 and CDR2 from the germline V gene are KGHSH and LQKENI. Between the trimmed V and J ends, which lost 6 bases and 1 base, there was a span of 9 bases. The CDR3 length is 13 residues. The CDR3 spells CASSSGFQETQYF. CDR3 DNA sequence: TGTGCCAGCTCTTCCGGGTTCCAAGAGACCCAGTACTTC.

This rearrangement joins TRBV24-1 to TRBJ1-2; D remains ambiguous. V was clipped by 6 bases and J by 7 bases, with 14 bases between them. Germline V gene lookup returns CDR1 KGHDR and CDR2 SFDVKD. The CDR3 extends over 13 amino acids. The CDR3: CATSRSALAGYTF. The CDR3 nucleotides read TGTGCCACCAGTAGATCGGCACTCGCTGGCTACACCTTC.

This clonotype was counted between two and nine times. The chain has TRBV4-3 and TRBJ2-1, with TRBD2 identical over 10 bases. The J segment lost 6 bases and the V segment lost 1 base, leaving 9 bases of the junction unmatched. The CDR3 covers 17 residues. CDR1 and CDR2 from the germline V gene are LGHNA and YSLEER. The CDR3 is CASSQATRLAGVNEQFF. DNA for the CDR3: TGCGCCAGCAGCCAAGCCACGAGGCTAGCGGGGGTCAATGAGCAGTTCTTC.

This clonotype was seen at least ten times. The V gene is TRBV6-6, the J gene TRBJ2-1, with TRBD1 as a possible D gene (6 bases). V lost 7 bases and J lost 3, with 10 bases in between. Germline CDR1 and CDR2: MNHNY and SVGAGI (reference sequence). This CDR3 comprises 13 residues. The CDR3 DNA is TGTGCCAGCACACAGGGATACTACAATGAGCAGTTCTTC. Its protein is CASTQGYYNEQFF.

The chain has TRBV10-3 and TRBJ2-7; D gene ambiguous. The CDR3 has 11 residues. Germline V CDR1 and CDR2: ENHRY, SYGVKD. V lost 0 bases and J 6 bases, leaving 3 bases between the germline ends. Here the CDR3 reads CAISESGEQYF. In DNA, the CDR3 is TGTGCCATCAGTGAGTCGGGCGAGCAGTACTTC.

The chain employs TRBV7-9 and TRBJ2-5; D is ambiguous. The germline V gene encodes CDR1 SEHNR and CDR2 FQNEAQ (reference sequence). V lost 0 bases and J 7 bases, leaving 6 bases between the germline ends. The CDR3 spans 12 residues. CDR3 sequence: CASSLATRTQYF. The CDR3 nucleotides are TGTGCCAGCAGCTTAGCTACCAGGACCCAGTACTTC.

The rearrangement uses TRBV4-1 and TRBJ1-2; 12 bases line up with TRBD1. Germline V CDR1 and CDR2: MGHRA, YSYEKL. This CDR3 comprises 16 residues. The J segment lost 6 bases and the V segment lost 5 bases, leaving 10 bases of the junction unmatched. In DNA, the CDR3 is TGCGCCAGCAGCTATAGACCGGGACAGGGGGCGCATGGCTACACCTTC. Its protein is CASSYRPGQGAHGYTF.

This clonotype was counted many times. The chain has TRBV5-1 and TRBJ2-3; the match to TRBD2 covers 8 bases. The CDR3 consists of 18 residues. CDR1 and CDR2 (germline): SGHRS, YFSETQ. With 0 bases clipped from V and 2 bases from J, the junction kept 11 bases outside the gene matches. CDR3 coding DNA: TGCGCCAGCAGCTTGGTCGGGGTCTTCGGGGGGGACACAGATACGCAGTATTTT. The encoded protein is CASSLVGVFGGDTDTQYF. Full variable domain (missing parts from reference TRBV5-1 and TRBJ2-3): KAGVTQTPRYLIKTRGQQVTLSCSPISGHRSVSWYQQTPGQGLQFLFEYFSETQRNKGNFPGRFSGRQFSNSRSEMNVSTLELGDSALYLCASSLVGVFGGDTDTQYFGPGTRLTVL.

The rearrangement links TRBV5-4 to TRBJ1-2; a weak D match, TRBD1 (5 bases). The CDR3 loop spans 14 amino acids. Germline loops: CDR1 SGHNT, CDR2 YYREEE (reference sequence). V was cut by 0 bases and J by 8 bases, with 14 bases left in between. CDR3 amino acids: CASSLAGGREGYTF. DNA for the CDR3: TGTGCCAGCAGCTTGGCGGGGGGTCGGGAGGGCTACACCTTC.

This rearrangement joins TRBV24-1 to TRBJ2-2; 11 positions agree with TRBD2. Germline CDR1 is KGHDR and CDR2 is SFDVKD. The CDR3 sequence is 17 residues long. V shed 9 bases, J shed 4 bases, and the junction held 12 bases outside the gene matches. CDR3 amino acids: CATSPALLAGVTGELFF. Written as DNA, the CDR3 is TGTGCCACCTCTCCGGCCCTACTAGCGGGGGTCACCGGGGAGCTGTTTTTT.

The chain uses TRBV19 and TRBJ2-2, with a tentative D call TRBD2 (7 bases). The length of the CDR3 is 20 residues. The germline V and J ends were trimmed by 7 bases and 7 bases, with 34 bases remaining between them. Germline values: CDR1 LNHDA, CDR2 SQIVND (reference sequence). In nucleotides, the CDR3 is TGTGCCAGTACCCAAACGAGAGGAAAAATCGGGGGGCACCCCGACGGGGAGCTGTTTTTT. Protein sequence: CASTQTRGKIGGHPDGELFF.

The rearrangement joins TRBV5-1 to TRBJ2-5, with unresolved D. CDR3 length: 13 residues. Deletions cut 4 bases from V and 6 bases from J, with 13 bases between. Germline CDR1 is SGHRS and CDR2 is YFSETQ. CDR3 region: CASSLGEAQTQYF. The CDR3 nucleotides read TGCGCCAGCAGCCTGGGCGAGGCCCAGACCCAGTACTTC.

In its sample, this clonotype was seen a few times. The rearrangement joins TRBV7-6 to TRBJ2-2; D is undetermined. The CDR3 totals 14 residues. V lost 1 base to trimming and J lost 4 bases, with 7 bases between them. Germline CDR1 is SGHVS and CDR2 is FNYEAQ. CDR3 nucleotides: TGTGCCAGCAGCTTAGGGGATGGCACCGGGGAGCTGTTTTTT. Its protein product is CASSLGDGTGELFF.